The rows below give T cell receptor beta chains drawn from one sample of a study of shared clonotypes between healthy human individuals. Sequencing was performed with immunoSEQ multiplex PCR; in TCRdb, only in-frame clones are kept and a portion is missing. The table lists roughly 2.1 million clones, 85% to 95% of them singletons. The specimen was naive CD8+ T cells from PBMCs. The receptors shown here come from a man younger than 35 in good health. Some clones in this sample may be carry-over from other donors' samples. Both conserved end residues are part of each CDR3. The order of the fields is clone size, V gene, D gene, J gene, CDR3 protein, CDR3 DNA. The D gene is left open where the match is weak. Some rows have no size entry. The others give once, few or many, or a class for an expanded clone.

clone_size: -
v_call: TRBV19
d_call: -
j_call: TRBJ2-7
cdr3_aa: CASSIARDHEQYF
cdr3_nt: TGTGCCAGTAGTATAGCCAGGGACCACGAGCAGTACTTC

clone_size: -
v_call: TRBV7-3
d_call: -
j_call: TRBJ2-3
cdr3_aa: CASSLAVADTQYF
cdr3_nt: TGTGCCAGCAGCTTGGCGGTCGCAGATACGCAGTATTTT

clone_size: -
v_call: TRBV4-1
d_call: -
j_call: TRBJ1-2
cdr3_aa: CATSWGVGNYGYTF
cdr3_nt: TGCGCCACCTCCTGGGGTGTTGGTAACTATGGCTACACCTTC

clone_size: -
v_call: TRBV27
d_call: -
j_call: TRBJ1-5
cdr3_aa: CASSLHPPGFGNQPQHF
cdr3_nt: TGTGCCAGCAGTTTACACCCTCCAGGGTTCGGCAATCAGCCCCAGCATTTT

clone_size: -
v_call: TRBV7-2
d_call: -
j_call: TRBJ2-1
cdr3_aa: CASSLGLRNEQFF
cdr3_nt: TGTGCCAGCAGCTTAGGGTTGAGGAATGAGCAGTTCTTC

clone_size: -
v_call: TRBV19
d_call: TRBD1
j_call: TRBJ1-3
cdr3_aa: CASNSDRGTGNTIYF
cdr3_nt: TGTGCCAGTAACTCGGACAGGGGCACTGGAAACACCATATATTTT

clone_size: -
v_call: TRBV6-4
d_call: TRBD1
j_call: TRBJ2-3
cdr3_aa: CASSDSGTGGRDTQYF
cdr3_nt: TGTGCCAGCAGTGACTCGGGGACAGGGGGCAGAGATACGCAGTATTTT

clone_size: -
v_call: TRBV27
d_call: -
j_call: TRBJ2-7
cdr3_aa: CASRPSLGSLAEQYF
cdr3_nt: TGTGCCAGCAGGCCTTCGTTGGGCTCTTTGGCGGAGCAGTACTTC

clone_size: -
v_call: TRBV27
d_call: -
j_call: TRBJ2-4
cdr3_aa: CASGSGTGRNIQYF
cdr3_nt: TGTGCCAGCGGGTCCGGGACTGGAAGAAACATTCAGTACTTC

clone_size: few
v_call: TRBV7-9
d_call: -
j_call: TRBJ1-2
cdr3_aa: CASSLDAGGYTF
cdr3_nt: TGTGCCAGCAGCTTAGATGCAGGTGGCTACACCTTC

clone_size: few
v_call: TRBV13
d_call: TRBD2
j_call: TRBJ2-7
cdr3_aa: CASSLGRGERRSRF
cdr3_nt: TGTGCCAGCAGCTTGGGTCGGGGGGAGCGGAGGAGCCGGTTC

clone_size: once
v_call: TRBV4-2
d_call: -
j_call: TRBJ2-7
cdr3_aa: CASSERTRPAYEQYF
cdr3_nt: TGTGCCAGCAGCGAAAGGACACGGCCGGCCTACGAGCAGTACTTC

clone_size: -
v_call: TRBV28
d_call: TRBD1
j_call: TRBJ1-4
cdr3_aa: CASSFLDRVNEKLFF
cdr3_nt: TGTGCCAGCAGTTTCCTCGACAGGGTGAATGAAAAACTGTTTTTT

clone_size: -
v_call: TRBV27
d_call: -
j_call: TRBJ1-3
cdr3_aa: CASRPLSGNTIYF
cdr3_nt: TGTGCCAGCCGCCCCCTCTCTGGAAACACCATATATTTT

clone_size: -
v_call: TRBV11-3
d_call: -
j_call: TRBJ2-7
cdr3_aa: CASRSHASSYEQYF
cdr3_nt: TGTGCCAGCAGATCCCATGCAAGCTCCTACGAGCAGTACTTC

clone_size: -
v_call: TRBV28
d_call: -
j_call: TRBJ1-5
cdr3_aa: CASSLVSVIYQPQHF
cdr3_nt: TGTGCCAGCAGTTTAGTGTCTGTTATCTATCAGCCCCAGCATTTT

clone_size: -
v_call: TRBV28
d_call: TRBD2
j_call: TRBJ2-7
cdr3_aa: CASSLLAGQAVEQYF
cdr3_nt: TGTGCCAGCAGTTTATTAGCGGGCCAGGCGGTCGAGCAGTACTTC

clone_size: -
v_call: TRBV25-1
d_call: -
j_call: TRBJ1-6
cdr3_aa: CASSEFLSGGYNSPLHF
cdr3_nt: TGTGCCAGCAGTGAATTTCTGTCCGGGGGCTATAATTCACCCCTCCACTTT

clone_size: -
v_call: TRBV11-2
d_call: TRBD2
j_call: TRBJ2-1
cdr3_aa: CASSSPEGLAGGNEQFF
cdr3_nt: TGTGCCAGCAGCTCCCCCGAGGGACTAGCGGGAGGGAATGAGCAGTTCTTC

clone_size: -
v_call: TRBV28
d_call: TRBD1
j_call: TRBJ2-7
cdr3_aa: CASSLSGTGDEQYF
cdr3_nt: TGTGCCAGCAGTTTATCAGGGACAGGGGACGAGCAGTACTTC

clone_size: -
v_call: TRBV11-3
d_call: -
j_call: TRBJ1-5
cdr3_aa: CATGAFDNQPQHF
cdr3_nt: TGTGCCACCGGGGCATTCGACAATCAGCCCCAGCATTTT

clone_size: -
v_call: TRBV30
d_call: -
j_call: TRBJ2-1
cdr3_aa: CAWSVARGLYHEQFF
cdr3_nt: TGTGCCTGGAGTGTTGCTCGGGGGCTTTATCATGAGCAGTTCTTC

clone_size: -
v_call: TRBV27
d_call: -
j_call: TRBJ2-7
cdr3_aa: CAGNYEQYF
cdr3_nt: TGTGCCGGAAACTACGAGCAGTACTTC

clone_size: -
v_call: TRBV7-6
d_call: TRBD1
j_call: TRBJ2-1
cdr3_aa: CASSDTGGPYNEQFF
cdr3_nt: TGTGCCAGCAGCGACACAGGGGGACCATACAATGAGCAGTTCTTC

clone_size: -
v_call: TRBV6-1
d_call: -
j_call: TRBJ1-3
cdr3_aa: CASSAKWRLEGNTIYF
cdr3_nt: TGTGCCAGCAGTGCGAAATGGCGTCTAGAGGGAAACACCATATATTTT

clone_size: -
v_call: TRBV4-2
d_call: TRBD2
j_call: TRBJ2-7
cdr3_aa: CASSQGLAEYEQYF
cdr3_nt: TGTGCCAGCAGCCAAGGACTAGCGGAGTACGAGCAGTACTTC

clone_size: -
v_call: TRBV7-8
d_call: -
j_call: TRBJ2-4
cdr3_aa: CASSLGRIGQNEDKNIQYF
cdr3_nt: TGTGCCAGCAGCTTGGGGCGCATCGGACAGAATGAGGACAAAAACATTCAGTACTTC

clone_size: -
v_call: TRBV30
d_call: -
j_call: TRBJ2-7
cdr3_aa: CAWGLAYEQYF
cdr3_nt: TGTGCCTGGGGTCTAGCCTACGAGCAGTACTTC

clone_size: few
v_call: TRBV2
d_call: -
j_call: TRBJ2-7
cdr3_aa: CASSEFLGARYHEQYF
cdr3_nt: TGTGCCAGCAGTGAATTCTTAGGGGCGCGATATCACGAGCAGTACTTC

clone_size: -
v_call: TRBV7-7
d_call: TRBD2
j_call: TRBJ2-1
cdr3_aa: CASSLTSGRASSYNEQFF
cdr3_nt: TGTGCCAGCAGCTTAACTAGCGGGAGGGCCTCGTCCTACAATGAGCAGTTCTTC

clone_size: -
v_call: TRBV9
d_call: TRBD2
j_call: TRBJ2-1
cdr3_aa: CASSVGGSGRYEQFF
cdr3_nt: TGTGCCAGCAGCGTAGGCGGGAGCGGAAGGTATGAGCAGTTCTTC

clone_size: -
v_call: TRBV5-1
d_call: -
j_call: TRBJ2-7
cdr3_aa: CASSLQRASYEQYF
cdr3_nt: TGCGCCAGCAGCTTACAGAGGGCCTCCTACGAGCAGTACTTC

clone_size: once
v_call: TRBV19
d_call: TRBD2
j_call: TRBJ2-3
cdr3_aa: CASSIGGRLGVTDTQYF
cdr3_nt: TGTGCCAGTAGTATAGGCGGGAGGCTAGGGGTCACAGATACGCAGTATTTT